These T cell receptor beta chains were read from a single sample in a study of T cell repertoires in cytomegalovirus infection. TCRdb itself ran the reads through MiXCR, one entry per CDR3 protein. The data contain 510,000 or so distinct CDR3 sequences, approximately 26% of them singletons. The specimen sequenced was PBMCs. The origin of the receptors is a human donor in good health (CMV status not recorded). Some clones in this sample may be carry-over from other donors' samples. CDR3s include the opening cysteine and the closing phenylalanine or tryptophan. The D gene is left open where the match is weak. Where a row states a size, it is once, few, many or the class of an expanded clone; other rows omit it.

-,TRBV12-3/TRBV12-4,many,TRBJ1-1,TGTGCCAGCGTTCAACAGGGCTCTGCTGAAGCTTTCTTT,CASVQQGSAEAFF
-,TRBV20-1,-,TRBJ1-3,TGCAGTGCCGCATCACCAAACTCTGGAAACACCATATATTTT,CSAASPNSGNTIYF
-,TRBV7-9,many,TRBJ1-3,TGTGCCAGCGGCTCTGGAAACACCATATATTTT,CASGSGNTIYF
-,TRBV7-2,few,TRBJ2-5,TGTGCCAGCAGCTTAGCTCTAAGACAGACGTACCAAGAGACCCAGTACTTC,CASSLALRQTYQETQYF
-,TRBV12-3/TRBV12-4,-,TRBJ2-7,TGTGCCAGCAGTTTACAAATCTACGAGCAGTACTTC,CASSLQIYEQYF
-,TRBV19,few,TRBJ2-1,TGTGCCAGTAGTTTAGCGGCGCGGTCCAACAATGAGCAGTTCTTC,CASSLAARSNNEQFF
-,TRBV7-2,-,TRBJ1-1,TGTGCCAGCAGCTCACTACCGAACACTGAAGCTTTCTTT,CASSSLPNTEAFF
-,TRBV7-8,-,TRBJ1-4,TGTGCCAGCAGCTCCATGAGGGATACCCTTTCTGAAAAACTGTTTTTT,CASSSMRDTLSEKLFF
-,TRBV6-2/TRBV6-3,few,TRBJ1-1,TGTGCCAGCAGAACGAGAGGTGACACTGAAGCTTTCTTT,CASRTRGDTEAFF
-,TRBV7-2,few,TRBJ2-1,TGTGCCAGCAGCTTAGGAGGGAGTAAGGACAATGAGCAGTTCTTC,CASSLGGSKDNEQFF
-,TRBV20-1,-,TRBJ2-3,TGCAGTGCTAGGCCCTTAGAAGCGGGCAGGAGAGCTGGCACAGATACGCAGTATTTT,CSARPLEAGRRAGTDTQYF
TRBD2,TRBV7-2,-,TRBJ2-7,TGTGCCAGCAGCTTAAGGCGGGAGGCCCGGCTGGATTACGAGCAGTACTTC,CASSLRREARLDYEQYF
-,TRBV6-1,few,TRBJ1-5,TGTGCCAGCAGTCCAATCGGGGGGCAGCCCCAGCATTTT,CASSPIGGQPQHF
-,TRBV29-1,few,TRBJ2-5,TGCAGCGTTGAGCCCTGGGGGGGGCAGGGGTCCCAAGAGACCCAGTACTTC,CSVEPWGGQGSQETQYF
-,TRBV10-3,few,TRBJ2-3,TGTGCCATCAGTCCTGCAGGGATCACAGATACGCAGTATTTT,CAISPAGITDTQYF
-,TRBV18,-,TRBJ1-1,TGTGCCAGCTCACCAAGCGAGGGGGTCGCGGCTTTCTTT,CASSPSEGVAAFF
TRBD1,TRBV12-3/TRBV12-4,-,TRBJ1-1,TGTGCCAGCAGTTTAGAGGGACAGGGAAGCACTGAAGCTTTCTTT,CASSLEGQGSTEAFF
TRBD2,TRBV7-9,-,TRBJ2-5,TGTGCCAGCAGCCCGAGAAAGCGGGAAGGGGAGACCCAGTACTTC,CASSPRKREGETQYF
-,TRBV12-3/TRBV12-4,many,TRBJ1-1,TGTGCCAGCAACCGATTAGACAGCCTGAACACTGAAGCTTTCTTT,CASNRLDSLNTEAFF
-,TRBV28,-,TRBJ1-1,TGTGCCAGCAGTCCGGAATTTGGTTGGAGGAACACTGAAGCTTTCTTT,CASSPEFGWRNTEAFF
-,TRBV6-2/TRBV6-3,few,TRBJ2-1,TGTGCCAGCAGTTACGCCCGGGTACAGGGTGAGCAGTTCTTC,CASSYARVQGEQFF
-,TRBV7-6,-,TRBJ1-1,TGTGCCAGCAGCTCGACGGATATGAACACTGAAGCTTTCTTT,CASSSTDMNTEAFF
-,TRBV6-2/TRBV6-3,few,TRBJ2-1,TGTGCCAGCAGTTATGTTGCCCTCCCTAAGCAGTTCTTC,CASSYVALPKQFF
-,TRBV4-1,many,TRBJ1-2,TGCGCCAGCAGTGAATCGGGGTTCTCTGGCTACACCTTC,CASSESGFSGYTF
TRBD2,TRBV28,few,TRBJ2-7,TGTGCCAGCGCACTAGCGGTCCACGAGCAGTACTTC,CASALAVHEQYF
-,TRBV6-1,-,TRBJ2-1,TGTGCCAGCCAAATCGGGACCTACAATGAGCAGTTCTTC,CASQIGTYNEQFF
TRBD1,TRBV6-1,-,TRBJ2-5,TGTGCCAGCAGTTCCGGACAGGCCCGAACGCGGGAGACCCAGTACTTC,CASSSGQARTRETQYF
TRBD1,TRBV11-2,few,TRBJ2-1,TGTGCCAGCAGCTTTCCTCGGACAGGTCATGAGCAGTTCTTC,CASSFPRTGHEQFF
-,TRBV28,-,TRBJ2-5,TGTGCCAGCAGCCTAGACAGCGCGGAAGCCCAGTACTTC,CASSLDSAEAQYF
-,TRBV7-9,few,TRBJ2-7,TGTGCCAGCAGCTTGGCCCTCCCAGGACACCCTGTAGGGCAGTACTTC,CASSLALPGHPVGQYF
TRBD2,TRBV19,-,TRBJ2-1,TGTGCCAGTAGTTGGCCAGCGGGACTTCAAGGGTTTAGCAATGAGCAGTTCTTC,CASSWPAGLQGFSNEQFF
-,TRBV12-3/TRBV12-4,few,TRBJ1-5,TGTGCCAGCAGTTTTCCGGGGGACGACAATCAGCCCCAGCATTTT,CASSFPGDDNQPQHF
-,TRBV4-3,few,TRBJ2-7,TGCGCCAGCAGCCATACCTTGGGACTGCCCTCCTACGAGCAGTACTTC,CASSHTLGLPSYEQYF
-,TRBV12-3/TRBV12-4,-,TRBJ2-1,TGTGCCAGCAGTTTAGGGGCAGGGGTTGTTGGCAATGAGCAGTTCTTC,CASSLGAGVVGNEQFF
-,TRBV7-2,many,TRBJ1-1,TGTGCCAGCAGCTCACAAACGGGAGTTAGTGAAGCTTTCTTT,CASSSQTGVSEAFF
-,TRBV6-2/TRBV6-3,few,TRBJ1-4,TGTGCCAGCAGTTACTTAGCGAATGAAAAACTGTTTTTT,CASSYLANEKLFF
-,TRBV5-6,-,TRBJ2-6,TGTGCCACCTGTTGGTGGGGGGCCAACGTCCTGACTTTC,CATCWWGANVLTF
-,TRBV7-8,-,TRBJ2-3,TGTGCCAGCAGCACTCGGACGTATTCAGATACGCAGTATTTT,CASSTRTYSDTQYF
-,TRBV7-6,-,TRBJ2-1,TGTGCTAGCAGCTTGGGTGGACCGGATGAGCAGTTCTTC,CASSLGGPDEQFF
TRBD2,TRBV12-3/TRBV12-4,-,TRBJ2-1,TGTGCCAGCAGTGCCGCGGGAGGTGAGCAGTTCTTC,CASSAAGGEQFF
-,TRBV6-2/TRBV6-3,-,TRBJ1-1,TGTGCCAGCAGTTACAGGGGACGTGACACTGAAGCTTTCTTT,CASSYRGRDTEAFF
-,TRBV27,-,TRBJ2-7,TGTGCCAGCAGTTGGGCAGGGCCCACTTCCTACGAGCAGTACTTC,CASSWAGPTSYEQYF
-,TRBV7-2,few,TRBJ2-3,TGTGCCAGCAGCTTAAGGGGGTTAAGGGCAGATACGCAGTATTTT,CASSLRGLRADTQYF
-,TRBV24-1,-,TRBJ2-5,TGTGCCACCAGTGACCCCGGTCTTAACAGCCAAGAGACCCAGTACTTC,CATSDPGLNSQETQYF
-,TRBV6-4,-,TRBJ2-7,TGTGCCAGCAGTGACGGTCCCAGTTTTGACTCCTACGAGCAGTACTTC,CASSDGPSFDSYEQYF
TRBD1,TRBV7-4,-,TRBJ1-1,TGTGCCAGCAGCTTACGGGACAGTCATCTGAACACTGAAGCTTTCTTT,CASSLRDSHLNTEAFF
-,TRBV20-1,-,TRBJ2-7,TGCAGTGCTCCGCCCCCCTTGGCCGGCCACGAGCAGTACTTC,CSAPPPLAGHEQYF
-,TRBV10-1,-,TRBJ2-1,TGCGCCAGCAGTGAGGGGCAGGAGAGCTACAATGAGCAGTTCTTC,CASSEGQESYNEQFF
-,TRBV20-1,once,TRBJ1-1,TGCAGTGCTAGTGAGCAGATGAACACTGAAGCTTTCTTT,CSASEQMNTEAFF
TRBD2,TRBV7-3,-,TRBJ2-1,TGTGCCAGCAGCATCACCCCCGAACTAGCGGGGGCACACAATGAGCAGTTCTTC,CASSITPELAGAHNEQFF
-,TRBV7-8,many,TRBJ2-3,TGTGCCAGCAGCCGCTGGAGGGGGGCGGATACGCAGTATTTT,CASSRWRGADTQYF
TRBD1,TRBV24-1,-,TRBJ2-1,TGTGCCACCACCGGACAGGAATACAATGAGCAGTTCTTC,CATTGQEYNEQFF
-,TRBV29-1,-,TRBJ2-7,TGCAGCGTTGTTGTCAACGTCGGCGGAGACGAGCAGTACTTC,CSVVVNVGGDEQYF
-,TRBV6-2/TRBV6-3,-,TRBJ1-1,TGTGCCAGCAGTTACTACAGGGCCACTGAAGCTTTCTTT,CASSYYRATEAFF
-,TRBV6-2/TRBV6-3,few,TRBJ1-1,TGTGCCAGCAGTGTGGGGATAGTAACTGAAGCTTTCTTT,CASSVGIVTEAFF
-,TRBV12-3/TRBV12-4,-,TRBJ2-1,TGTGCCAGCAGTTTCGCGGGTTCCTACAATGAGCAGTTCTTC,CASSFAGSYNEQFF
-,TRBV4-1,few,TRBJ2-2,TGCGCCAGCAGCCAAGATTGGGGGGTAGGGGAGCTGTTTTTT,CASSQDWGVGELFF